Sequencing of this T cell receptor beta chain was carried out in a study of blood T cell repertoires in COVID-19. Study details: Samples taken during acute and convalescent COVID-19 were collected in the United States, Italy and Spain.

Recovered status applied to Cohort 3 donors who had two consecutive negative PCRs. It also applied to those with clearance or with symptom resolution. Clones were sequenced by immunoSEQ multiplex PCR, and TCRdb holds only the in-frame ones, with some missing. The sample includes roughly 140,000 clones, about 82% of them seen just once. The sequenced material came from PBMCs or T cells enriched from blood (not recorded which). The sequence was obtained from a woman aged 35 to 49 who had recovered from COVID-19.

CDR3: CASSSGGDTQYF. For the CDR3, the DNA is TGTGCCAGCAGCTCCGGCGGGGATACGCAGTATTTT. This chain links TRBV7-9 with TRBJ2-3, with D possibly matching TRBD2 (5 bases). The CDR3 is made up of 12 amino acids. Trimming stripped 4 bases from V and 6 bases from J, with 8 bases between. Germline V lookup: CDR1 SEHNR, CDR2 FQNEAQ (reference sequence).